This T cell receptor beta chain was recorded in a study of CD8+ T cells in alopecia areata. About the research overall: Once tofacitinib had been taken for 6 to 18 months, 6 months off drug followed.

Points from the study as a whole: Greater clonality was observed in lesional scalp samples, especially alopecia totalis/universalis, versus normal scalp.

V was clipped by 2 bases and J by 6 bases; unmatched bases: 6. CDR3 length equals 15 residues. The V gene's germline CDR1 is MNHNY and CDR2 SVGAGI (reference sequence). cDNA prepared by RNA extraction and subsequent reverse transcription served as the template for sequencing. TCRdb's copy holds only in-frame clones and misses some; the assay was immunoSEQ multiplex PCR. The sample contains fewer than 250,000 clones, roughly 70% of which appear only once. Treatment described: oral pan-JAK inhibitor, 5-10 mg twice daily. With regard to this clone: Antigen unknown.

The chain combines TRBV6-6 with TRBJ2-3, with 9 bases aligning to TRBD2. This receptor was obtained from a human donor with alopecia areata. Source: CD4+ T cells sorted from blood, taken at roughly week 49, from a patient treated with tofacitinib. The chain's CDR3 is CASSYVGGGADTQYF. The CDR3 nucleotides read TGTGCCAGCAGTTACGTTGGCGGGGGGGCTGATACGCAGTATTTT.